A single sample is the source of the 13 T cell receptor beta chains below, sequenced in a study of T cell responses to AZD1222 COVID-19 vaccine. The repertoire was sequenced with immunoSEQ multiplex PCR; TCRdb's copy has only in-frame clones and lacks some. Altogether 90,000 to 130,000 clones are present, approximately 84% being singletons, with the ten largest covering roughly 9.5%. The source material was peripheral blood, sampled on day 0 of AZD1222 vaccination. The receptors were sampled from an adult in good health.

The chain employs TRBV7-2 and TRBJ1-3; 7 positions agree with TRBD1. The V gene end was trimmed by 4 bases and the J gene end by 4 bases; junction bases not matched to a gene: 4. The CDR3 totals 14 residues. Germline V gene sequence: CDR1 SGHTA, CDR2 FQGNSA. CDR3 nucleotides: TGTGCCAGCAGCTCGACAGGGTCCGGAAACACCATATATTTT. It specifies CASSSTGSGNTIYF.

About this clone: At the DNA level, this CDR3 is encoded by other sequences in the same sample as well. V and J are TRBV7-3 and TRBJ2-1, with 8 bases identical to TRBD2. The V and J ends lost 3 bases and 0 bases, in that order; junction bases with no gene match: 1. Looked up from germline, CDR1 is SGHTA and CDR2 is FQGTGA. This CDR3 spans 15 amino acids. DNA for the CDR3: TGTGCCAGCAGCTTTACTAGCGGCTCCTACAATGAGCAGTTCTTC. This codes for CASSFTSGSYNEQFF.

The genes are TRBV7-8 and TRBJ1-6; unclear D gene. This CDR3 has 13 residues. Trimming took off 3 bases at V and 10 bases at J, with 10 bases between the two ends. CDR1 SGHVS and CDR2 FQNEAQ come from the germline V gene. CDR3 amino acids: CASSFSGNSPLHF. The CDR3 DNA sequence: TGTGCCAGCAGCTTCTCGGGGAACTCACCCCTCCACTTT.

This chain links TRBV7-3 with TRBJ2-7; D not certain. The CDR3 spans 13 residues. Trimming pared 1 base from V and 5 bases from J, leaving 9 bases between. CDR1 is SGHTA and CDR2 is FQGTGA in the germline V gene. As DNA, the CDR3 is TGTGCCAGCAGCTTAAGGGGTAGGGACGAGCAGTACTTC. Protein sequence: CASSLRGRDEQYF.

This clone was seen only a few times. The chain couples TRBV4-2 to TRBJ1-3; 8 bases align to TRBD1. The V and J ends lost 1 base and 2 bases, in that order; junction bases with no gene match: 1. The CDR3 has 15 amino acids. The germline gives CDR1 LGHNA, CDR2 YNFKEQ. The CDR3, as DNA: TGTGCCAGCAGCCAAGGGACAGGGACTGGAAACACCATATATTTT. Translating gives CASSQGTGTGNTIYF.

The CDR3 nucleotides read TGTGCCAGCAGTTACTTTAGCGCGAACTCCTACGAGCAGTACTTC. Translated, it gives CASSYFSANSYEQYF. V and J are TRBV6-5 and TRBJ2-7; D may be TRBD2 (5 bases). There are 15 residues in the CDR3. Germline V gene sequence: CDR1 MNHEY, CDR2 SVGAGI. The V gene lost 1 base and the J gene lost 0 bases, with 10 bases spanning the gap.

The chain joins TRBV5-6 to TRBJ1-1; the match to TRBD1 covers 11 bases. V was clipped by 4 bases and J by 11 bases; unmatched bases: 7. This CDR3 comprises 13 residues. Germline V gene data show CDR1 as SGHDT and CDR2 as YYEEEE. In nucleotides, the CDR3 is TGTGCCAGCAGCCGGACAGGGGGCTTTGCGGCTTTCTTT. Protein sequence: CASSRTGGFAAFF.

CDR3 sequence reads: CASSPGDAGEETQYF. The CDR3 DNA sequence: TGTGCCAGCAGCCCGGGCGACGCTGGAGAGGAGACCCAGTACTTC. The chain recombines TRBV7-9 with TRBJ2-5; the D is unclear. Germline assignment: CDR1 SEHNR and CDR2 FQNEAQ (reference sequence). Between the trimmed V and J ends, which lost 5 bases and 5 bases, there was a span of 18 bases. This CDR3 is 15 amino acids long.

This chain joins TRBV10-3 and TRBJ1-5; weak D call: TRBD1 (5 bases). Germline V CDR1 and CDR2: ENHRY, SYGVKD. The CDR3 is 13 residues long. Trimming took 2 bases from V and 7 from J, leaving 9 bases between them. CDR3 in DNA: TGTGCCATCAGTGAGGGGGCCGGGCAGCCCCAGCATTTT. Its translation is CAISEGAGQPQHF.

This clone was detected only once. As DNA, the CDR3 is TGTGCCAGCAGCCCAGGGTCCGGGGACAATGAGCAGTTCTTC. Translating it yields CASSPGSGDNEQFF. This chain connects TRBV3-1 (or the pseudogene TRBV3-2) to TRBJ2-1; perhaps D is TRBD1 or TRBD2 (5 bases each). The CDR3 has 14 amino acids. Germline CDR1 LGHDT, CDR2 YNNKEL (reference sequence). V was pared by 4 bases and J by 5 bases, with 12 bases between.

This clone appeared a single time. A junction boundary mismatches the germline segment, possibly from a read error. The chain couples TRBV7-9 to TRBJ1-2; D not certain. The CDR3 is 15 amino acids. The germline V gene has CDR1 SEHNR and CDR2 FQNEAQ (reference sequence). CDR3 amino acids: CASTLAAWFNYGYTF. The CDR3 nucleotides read TGTGCCAGCACCTTAGCGGCTTGGTTCAACTATGGCTACACCTTC. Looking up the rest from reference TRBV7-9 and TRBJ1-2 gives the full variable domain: DTGVSQNPRHKITKRGQNVTFRCDPISEHNRLYWYRQTLGQGPEFLTYFQNEAQLEKSRLLSDRFSAERPKGSFSTLEIQRTEQGDSAMYLCASTLAAWFNYGYTFGSGTRLTVV.

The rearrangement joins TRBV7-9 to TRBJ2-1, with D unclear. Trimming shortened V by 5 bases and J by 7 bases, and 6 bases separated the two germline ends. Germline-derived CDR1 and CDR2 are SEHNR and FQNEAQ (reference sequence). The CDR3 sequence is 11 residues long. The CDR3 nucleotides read TGTGCCAGCAGCCCCAGGAATGAGCAGTTCTTC. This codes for CASSPRNEQFF.

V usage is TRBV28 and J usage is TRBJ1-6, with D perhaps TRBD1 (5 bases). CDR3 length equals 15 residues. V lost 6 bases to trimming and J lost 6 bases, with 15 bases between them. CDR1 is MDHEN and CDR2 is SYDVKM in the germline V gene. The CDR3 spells CASRPDRGGNSPLHF. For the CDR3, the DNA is TGTGCCAGCAGACCTGATAGGGGTGGTAATTCACCCCTCCACTTT.